Presented here are 10 T cell receptor beta chains from one specimen sequenced in a study of molecular identifiers for immune sequencing clone quantification. TCRdb ran MiXCR on the PCR reads and lists one entry per CDR3 protein. This sample yields about 640,000 distinct CDR3 sequences, of which about 20% are seen a single time; about 0.9% belongs to the top ten. The specimen sequenced was naive CD8+ T cells from blood, with Jurkat cell RNA spiked in. The subset: FACS-sorted CD8+CD4-CCR7+CD45RA+ naive T cells. These receptors were obtained from a human donor in good health. Some libraries in this study had Jurkat cell RNA spiked in.

The table lists this clonotype with many counts. This rearrangement joins TRBV4-3 to TRBJ1-2, with D maybe TRBD1 (5 bases). Germline loops: CDR1 LGHNA, CDR2 YSLEER. Deletions cut 0 bases from V and 2 bases from J, with 13 bases between. CDR3 length: 16 amino acids. In DNA form, the CDR3 reads TGCGCCAGCAGCCAAGATTTAGGTGCAGGGAACTATGGCTACACCTTC. Translation: CASSQDLGAGNYGYTF.

This clonotype was seen repeatedly, ten times or more. This chain links TRBV9 with TRBJ2-2; 13 bases map to TRBD2. CDR3 length: 17 amino acids. With 2 bases clipped from V and 5 bases from J, the junction kept 6 bases outside the gene matches. The germline CDR1 and CDR2 sequences are SGDLS and YYNGEE. CDR3: CASSVGTSGIITGELFF. CDR3 DNA: TGTGCCAGCAGCGTCGGGACTAGCGGGATAATTACCGGGGAGCTGTTTTTT.

This clonotype was seen a handful of times. Written as DNA, the CDR3 is TGCAGCGGTAGCGGGGGCCTTAATGTGCATGAGCAGTTCTTC. Residues: CSGSGGLNVHEQFF. The rearrangement joins TRBV29-1 to TRBJ2-1, with 9 bases lining up with TRBD2. V gave up 7 bases and J gave up 8 bases; unmatched junction bases: 12. Germline lookup yields CDR1 SQVTM and CDR2 ANQGSEA. This CDR3 has 14 residues.

This clonotype was recorded many times. The chain has TRBV7-9 and TRBJ1-2; 7 bases fit TRBD1. Germline lookup yields CDR1 SEHNR and CDR2 FQNEAQ (reference sequence). V lost 5 bases and J lost 1; bases outside the gene matches: 10. This CDR3 comprises 16 residues. The CDR3 DNA sequence: TGTGCCAGCAGCACAATTGACAGGGACTTTAACTATGGCTACACCTTC. This encodes CASSTIDRDFNYGYTF.

This clonotype has at least ten counts. The chain carries TRBV12-3 or TRBV12-4 and TRBJ2-7; 9 positions agree with TRBD2. The J segment lost 7 bases and the V segment lost 5 bases, leaving 9 bases of the junction unmatched. The CDR3 runs to 14 residues. The CDR3 region has the DNA TGTGCCAGCAGTCTAAGCGGGGGGAGGCTGGAGCAGTACTTC. Encoded protein: CASSLSGGRLEQYF.

The chain joins TRBV3-1 to TRBJ2-1; D remains ambiguous. Trimming cost V 4 bases and J 5 bases, with 12 bases left between them. CDR3 size: 14 residues. Germline CDR1 is LGHDT and CDR2 is YNNKEL (reference sequence). In nucleotides, the CDR3 is TGTGCCAGCAGCCCCCTCCACACGAACAATGAGCAGTTCTTC. It yields the protein CASSPLHTNNEQFF.

This clonotype has ten or more counts. This chain connects TRBV7-9 to TRBJ1-4; D is unresolved. The germline V and J ends were trimmed by 3 bases and 4 bases, with 9 bases remaining between them. Germline V gives CDR1 SEHNR, CDR2 FQNEAQ (reference sequence). The CDR3 has 14 amino acids. CDR3 DNA sequence: TGTGCCAGCAGCTTTTCCTCCTATAATGAAAAACTGTTTTTT. Translation gives CASSFSSYNEKLFF.

This clonotype showed up many times. V gene TRBV27 combines with J gene TRBJ1-3; the D is unclear. The CDR3 length is 12 residues. Looked up from germline, CDR1 is MNHEY and CDR2 is SMNVEV (reference sequence). Trimming cost V 6 bases and J 2 bases, with 5 bases left between them. This chain's CDR3 is CASRGTGNTIYF. The CDR3 nucleotides read TGTGCCAGCAGGGGGACTGGAAACACCATATATTTT.

This clonotype was counted at least ten times. V is TRBV5-1 and J is TRBJ2-7, with 12 bases that match TRBD1. CDR3 length: 16 residues. V dropped 4 bases and J dropped 5; count of bases not matched to a gene: 10. Per the germline V gene, CDR1 is SGHRS and CDR2 is YFSETQ. The CDR3 is CASSPSPGQGANEQYF. The DNA for the CDR3 is TGCGCCAGCAGCCCGAGTCCGGGACAGGGGGCCAACGAGCAGTACTTC.

This clonotype came up many times. The chain employs TRBV19 and TRBJ2-3, with D perhaps TRBD1 or TRBD2 (5 bases each). This CDR3 is built from 15 residues. The V end lost 5 bases, the J end lost 0 bases, and 12 bases lay between the germline ends. Germline CDR1 LNHDA, CDR2 SQIVND (reference sequence). The CDR3 loop reads CASSSWGKSTDTQYF. The CDR3 DNA reads TGTGCCAGTAGTTCTTGGGGGAAGAGCACAGATACGCAGTATTTT. Complete variable domain (other parts from reference TRBV19 and TRBJ2-3): DGGITQSPKYLFRKEGQNVTLSCEQNLNHDAMYWYRQDPGQGLRLIYYSQIVNDFQKGDIAEGYSVSREKKESFPLTVTSAQKNPTAFYLCASSSWGKSTDTQYFGPGTRLTVL.